These 28 T cell receptor beta chains originate from one sample sequenced in a study of T cells expressing NK-cell markers (TCRdb year 2020). The method was 5' RACE. Instrument on record: Illumina HiSeq 2000. TCRdb reprocessed the reads; each CDR3 protein sequence makes one entry, and DNA is unavailable. The sample's clone listing holds 300,000 to 450,000 distinct CDR3 sequences. Of the sample, 5% to 5.5% is held by the ten largest clones. Sequenced material: blood T cells: a sorted CD56 or NKG2C T cell subset, CD4+ or CD8+ T cells, or bulk PBMC T cells (not recorded which). These receptors were obtained from a man aged 18-70 years in good health.

The V and J genes are TRBV6-1 and TRBJ1-2; TCRdb proposes TRBD1, but this gene call is untestable without DNA. The germline gives CDR1 MNHNS, CDR2 SASEGT. This CDR3 region has 15 residues. CDR3 amino acids: CASSEFGGIDYGYTF.

V usage is TRBV12-3 or TRBV12-4 and J usage is TRBJ1-1; as DNA is missing, the TRBD1 call by TCRdb cannot be tested. The CDR3 spans 14 residues. CDR3 sequence: CASSFRDGNTEAFF.

The chain employs TRBV6-1 and TRBJ2-1; without DNA, the TCRdb call of TRBD1 cannot be checked. Germline lookup yields CDR1 MNHNS and CDR2 SASEGT. This CDR3 spans 13 amino acids. This CDR3 reads CASSWDGINEQFF.

The chain joins TRBV6-2 or TRBV6-3 to TRBJ2-1; TCRdb selects TRBD1, and the lack of DNA leaves this call unchecked. The CDR3 runs 15 residues. Germline values: CDR1 MNHEY, CDR2 SVGEGT. The CDR3 sequence is CASRRDRGYYNEQFF.

CDR3 region: CASRPDRRYYGYTF. The chain joins TRBV19 to TRBJ1-2; lacking DNA, the TRBD1 call made by TCRdb goes unchecked. Germline CDR1 is LNHDA and CDR2 is SQIVND (reference sequence). The CDR3 contains 14 residues.

The genes are TRBV10-3 and TRBJ1-3. Germline V gives CDR1 ENHRY, CDR2 SYGVKD. The CDR3 sequence is 16 residues long. CDR3 in amino acids: CAIRGIDGPSGNTIYF.

The genes are TRBV6-1 and TRBJ1-4; the D gene TCRdb calls, TRBD1, cannot be checked with no DNA. From germline, CDR1 is MNHNS and CDR2 SASEGT. The CDR3 consists of 15 residues. CDR3: CASSHGGGWFEKLFF.

The chain uses TRBV28 and TRBJ2-4. The V gene's germline CDR1 is MDHEN and CDR2 SYDVKM. There are 16 residues in the CDR3. The CDR3 spells CASSLFRAIAKNIQYF.

The rearrangement uses TRBV18 and TRBJ1-1. The germline CDR1 and CDR2 sequences are KGHSH and LQKENI. The CDR3 is 15 residues long. CDR3 residues: CASSPTRHTNTEAFF.

The genes are TRBV7-8 and TRBJ1-6; TCRdb returns TRBD1, unconfirmable since there is no DNA. Germline-derived CDR1 and CDR2 are SGHVS and FQNEAQ. The CDR3 extends over 16 amino acids. The CDR3 here is CASSLALVRGDSPLHF.

The chain has TRBV7-8 and TRBJ2-1; TCRdb's D call, TRBD1, is unchecked because there is no DNA. The CDR3 loop spans 18 amino acids. CDR1 and CDR2 from the germline V gene are SGHVS and FQNEAQ. CDR3 loop: CASSLAPRGHVTYNEQFF.

J is TRBJ1-1 and V is TRBV7-9. The CDR3 sequence is 14 residues long. Looked up from germline, CDR1 is SEHNR and CDR2 is FQNEAQ (reference sequence). CDR3 loop: CASSYSRGGTEAFF.

The chain joins TRBV12-3 or TRBV12-4 to TRBJ2-3; the D call of TRBD1 rests on TCRdb alone, since no DNA is present to check it. The CDR3 runs to 16 residues. This CDR3 reads CASSRPGVRVRDTQYF.

This chain connects TRBV7-9 to TRBJ1-3; as DNA is missing, the TRBD1 call by TCRdb cannot be tested. Germline lookup yields CDR1 SEHNR and CDR2 FQNEAQ (reference sequence). The length of the CDR3 is 15 residues. The chain's CDR3 is CASSLGGPYGNTIYF.

The rearrangement uses TRBV12-3 or TRBV12-4 and TRBJ1-2. This CDR3 contains 11 residues. The CDR3 sequence: CASSLGAGYTF.

The chain recombines TRBV19 with TRBJ2-2. The CDR3 is 15 residues long. Germline CDR1 and CDR2: LNHDA and SQIVND (reference sequence). The CDR3 spells CASSIDRTNTGELFF.

The V gene is TRBV20-1, the J gene TRBJ2-1; there is no DNA to check the TCRdb D call of TRBD1. The CDR3 is made up of 16 amino acids. Germline V gives CDR1 DFQATT, CDR2 SNEGSKA (reference sequence). CDR3 in amino acids: CSARAPPPRSYNEQFF.

The genes are TRBV5-6 and TRBJ1-2; lacking DNA, the TRBD1 call made by TCRdb goes unchecked. The V gene's germline CDR1 is SGHDT and CDR2 YYEEEE. The CDR3 sequence is 16 residues long. CDR3 protein: CASSVERGAVDYGYTF.

The V and J genes are TRBV14 and TRBJ2-7; as DNA is missing, the TRBD2 call by TCRdb cannot be tested. Per the germline V gene, CDR1 is SGHDN and CDR2 is FVKESK. The CDR3 has 13 amino acids. CDR3 protein: CASSQRLAREQYF.

The rearrangement links TRBV7-8 to TRBJ1-1. Germline V gene data show CDR1 as SGHVS and CDR2 as FQNEAQ. This CDR3 comprises 13 residues. The CDR3 is CASSISMNTEAFF. Using reference TRBV7-8 and TRBJ1-1 for the parts outside the CDR3, the full variable domain is GAGVSQSPRYKVAKRGQDVALRCDPISGHVSLFWYQQALGQGPEFLTYFQNEAQLDKSGLPSDRFFAERPEGSVSTLKIQRTQQEDSAVYLCASSISMNTEAFFGQGTRLTVV.

The chain carries TRBV5-1 and TRBJ2-7; as DNA is missing, the TRBD2 call by TCRdb cannot be tested. Germline loops: CDR1 SGHRS, CDR2 YFSETQ. The CDR3 has 14 residues. The CDR3 protein is CASRASGGATTQYF.

This chain links TRBV2 with TRBJ1-5. Germline V lookup: CDR1 SNHLY, CDR2 FYNNEI. This CDR3 spans 15 amino acids. CDR3 region: CASKPEGTSNQPQHF.

This chain links TRBV5-1 with TRBJ2-7; the TCRdb call, TRBD2, lacks DNA for checking. CDR1 and CDR2 (germline): SGHRS, YFSETQ. The CDR3 spans 15 residues. This CDR3 reads CASSWAAGVLSEQYF.

CDR3 in amino acids: CASSGRTSGAGTQYF. This sequence joins TRBV11-3 and TRBJ2-5; absent DNA, TCRdb's TRBD2 call cannot be checked. This CDR3 has 15 amino acids. CDR1 and CDR2 (germline): SGHNT, YENEEA.

This sequence joins TRBV5-5 and TRBJ2-7. The germline V gene has CDR1 SGHKS and CDR2 YYEKEE (reference sequence). CDR3 length: 12 residues. CDR3 residues: CASSLAWDEQYF.

V usage is TRBV5-1 and J usage is TRBJ2-7; TCRdb names TRBD1, which stays unverified in the absence of DNA. Per germline, CDR1 SGHRS and CDR2 YFSETQ. This CDR3 spans 14 amino acids. The CDR3: CASRKRTVLDEQYF.

CDR3 region: CASSLLRGGSFVGNTIYF. The chain employs TRBV11-1 and TRBJ1-3. CDR3 length: 18 amino acids. From germline, CDR1 is SGHAT and CDR2 FQDESV (reference sequence).

J is TRBJ2-7 and V is TRBV12-3 or TRBV12-4; as DNA is missing, the TRBD2 call by TCRdb cannot be tested. The CDR3 has 14 residues. CDR3 sequence: CASSSGTSGAEQYF.